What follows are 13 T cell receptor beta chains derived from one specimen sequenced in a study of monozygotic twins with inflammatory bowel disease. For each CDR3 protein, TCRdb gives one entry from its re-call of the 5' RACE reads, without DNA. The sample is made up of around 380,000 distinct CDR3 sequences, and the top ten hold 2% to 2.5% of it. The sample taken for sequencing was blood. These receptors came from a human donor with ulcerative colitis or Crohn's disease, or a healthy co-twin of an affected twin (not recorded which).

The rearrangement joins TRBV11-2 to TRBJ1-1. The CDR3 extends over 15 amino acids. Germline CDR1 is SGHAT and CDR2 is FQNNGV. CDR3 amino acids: CASSYRRAGGTEAFF.

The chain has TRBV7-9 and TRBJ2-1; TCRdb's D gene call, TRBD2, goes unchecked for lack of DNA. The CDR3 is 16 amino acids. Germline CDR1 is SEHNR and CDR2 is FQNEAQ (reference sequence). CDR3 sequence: CASSPRLAGGRYEQFF.

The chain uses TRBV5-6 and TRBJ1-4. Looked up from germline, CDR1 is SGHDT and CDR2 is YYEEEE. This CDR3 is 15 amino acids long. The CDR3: CASSRRVSTNEKLFF.

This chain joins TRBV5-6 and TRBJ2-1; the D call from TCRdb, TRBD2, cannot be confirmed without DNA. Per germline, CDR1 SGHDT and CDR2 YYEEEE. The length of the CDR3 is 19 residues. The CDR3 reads CASSKTAGTSGGAYNEQFF.

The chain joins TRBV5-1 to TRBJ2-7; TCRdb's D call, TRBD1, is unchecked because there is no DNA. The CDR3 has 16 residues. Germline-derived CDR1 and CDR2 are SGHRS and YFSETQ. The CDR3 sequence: CATHPSGQVLTYEQYF.

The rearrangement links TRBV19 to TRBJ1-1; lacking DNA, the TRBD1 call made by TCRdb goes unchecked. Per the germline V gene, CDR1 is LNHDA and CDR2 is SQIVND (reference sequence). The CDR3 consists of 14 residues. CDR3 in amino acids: CASSMAGRGTEAFF.

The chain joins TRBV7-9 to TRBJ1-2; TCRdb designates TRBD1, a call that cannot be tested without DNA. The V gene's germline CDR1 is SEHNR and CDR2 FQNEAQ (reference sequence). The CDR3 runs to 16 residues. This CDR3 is CASSTHRDRGHYGYTF.

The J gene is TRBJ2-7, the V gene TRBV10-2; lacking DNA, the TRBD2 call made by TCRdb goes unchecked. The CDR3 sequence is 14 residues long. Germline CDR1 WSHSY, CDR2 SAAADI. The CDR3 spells CASRINSGGYEQYF.

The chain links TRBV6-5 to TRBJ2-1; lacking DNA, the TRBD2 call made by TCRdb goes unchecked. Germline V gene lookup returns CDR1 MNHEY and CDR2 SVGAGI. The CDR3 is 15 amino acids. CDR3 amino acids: CASSYSAPHANEQFF.

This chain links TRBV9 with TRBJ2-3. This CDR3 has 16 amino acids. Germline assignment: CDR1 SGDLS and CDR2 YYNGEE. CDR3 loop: CASSVVVGEFTDTQYF.

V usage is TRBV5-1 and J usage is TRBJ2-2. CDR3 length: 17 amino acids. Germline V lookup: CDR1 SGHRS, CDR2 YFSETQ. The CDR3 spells CASSFRPGGTNTGELFF.

The CDR3 loop reads CASSLQIPAKETQYF. The chain carries TRBV7-8 and TRBJ2-5; the D call from TCRdb, TRBD1, cannot be confirmed without DNA. The CDR3 is 15 residues long. Germline CDR1 and CDR2: SGHVS and FQNEAQ. The full variable domain, rest sourced from reference TRBV7-8 and TRBJ2-5, is GAGVSQSPRYKVAKRGQDVALRCDPISGHVSLFWYQQALGQGPEFLTYFQNEAQLDKSGLPSDRFFAERPEGSVSTLKIQRTQQEDSAVYLCASSLQIPAKETQYFGPGTRLLVL.

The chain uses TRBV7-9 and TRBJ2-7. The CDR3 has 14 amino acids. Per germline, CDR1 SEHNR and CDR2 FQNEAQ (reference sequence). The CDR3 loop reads CASSLGQASYEQYF.